Listed below are T cell receptor beta chains from one sample, sequenced in a study of cytomegalovirus exposure and HLA in healthy donors. The method was immunoSEQ multiplex PCR; TCRdb's version includes in-frame clones alone and lacks a portion of them. The sample shows about 150,000 clones, more than 75% of them seen only once. The specimen sequenced was PBMCs. Source of these receptors: a man in his thirties or forties in good health and CMV-seropositive. Each CDR3 is given with its conserved first and last residue.

>TRBV5-6|13|TRBJ1-1
CASSANMNTEAFF
>TRBV7-2|13|TRBJ1-2
CASSFGQEAGYTF
>TRBV27|15|TRBJ2-1
CASSPATAAYNEQFF
>TRBV5-5|17|TRBJ2-5
CASSLEGVGLQQETQYF
>TRBV27|14|TRBJ2-3
CASSLTVGADTQYF
>TRBV21-1|14|TRBJ2-2
CAPEAGGDTGELFF
>TRBV11-3|15|TRBJ2-2
CASTHKAGNTGELFF
>TRBV5-4|15|TRBJ1-2
CASSLQQGGARGYTF
>TRBV4-3|15|TRBJ2-1
CASSLGGGPSNEQFF
>TRBV5-6|18|TRBJ2-2
CASSSLLGGYANTGELFF
>TRBV4-2|16|TRBJ2-2
CASSQRRGRNTGELFF
>TRBV29-1|11|TRBJ1-2
CSVGGQNGYTF
>TRBV4-1|17|TRBJ1-4
CASRPFFGRKAEEKLFF
>TRBV19|15|TRBJ2-5
CASSIAGRLAGTQYF
>TRBV7-9|15|TRBJ2-2
CASSSRTVATGELFF
>TRBV5-1|13|TRBJ2-1
CASSLESGNEQFF
>TRBV14|14|TRBJ1-1
CASSQARLNTEAFF
>TRBV7-3|15|TRBJ1-1
CASSHLQGGDTEAFF
>TRBV25-1|15|TRBJ2-6
CASSEAGTGANVLTF
>TRBV19|14|TRBJ2-3
CASSGLAGTDTQYF
>TRBV19|13|TRBJ2-2
CASSPGTPGELFF
>TRBV5-5|15|TRBJ2-3
CASSSLGGRGDTQYF
>TRBV7-3|15|TRBJ2-1
CASSFSSGRGNEQFF
>TRBV6-4|14|TRBJ2-6
CASSLVTGANVLTF
>TRBV7-6|12|TRBJ2-7
CASRNLGPEQYF